This T cell receptor beta chain was recovered during a study of cytomegalovirus exposure and HLA in healthy donors. Overall study findings and caveats: Immune exposure data for these donors was limited to CMV serostatus.

Vbeta (60) and Jbeta (13) primers were used in the PCR. Sequencing used immunoSEQ multiplex PCR; TCRdb keeps in-frame clones, though not all of them. The table records roughly 79,000 clones, approximately 74% of them present only once. Germline V lookup: CDR1 SGHNT, CDR2 YYREEE (reference sequence). V lost 2 bases, J lost 6 bases, and 11 bases lay in between. This CDR3 contains 13 residues. Notes on this clone: Its antigen is as yet unknown.

This receptor was obtained from a woman between 45 and 60 years old in good health and CMV-seropositive. This chain connects TRBV5-4 to TRBJ1-2, with a possible D match to TRBD1 (6 bases). The sample taken for sequencing was PBMCs. The CDR3 here is CASSFRDTDGYTF. Here the CDR3 DNA reads TGTGCCAGCAGCTTCCGGGACACCGATGGCTACACCTTC.